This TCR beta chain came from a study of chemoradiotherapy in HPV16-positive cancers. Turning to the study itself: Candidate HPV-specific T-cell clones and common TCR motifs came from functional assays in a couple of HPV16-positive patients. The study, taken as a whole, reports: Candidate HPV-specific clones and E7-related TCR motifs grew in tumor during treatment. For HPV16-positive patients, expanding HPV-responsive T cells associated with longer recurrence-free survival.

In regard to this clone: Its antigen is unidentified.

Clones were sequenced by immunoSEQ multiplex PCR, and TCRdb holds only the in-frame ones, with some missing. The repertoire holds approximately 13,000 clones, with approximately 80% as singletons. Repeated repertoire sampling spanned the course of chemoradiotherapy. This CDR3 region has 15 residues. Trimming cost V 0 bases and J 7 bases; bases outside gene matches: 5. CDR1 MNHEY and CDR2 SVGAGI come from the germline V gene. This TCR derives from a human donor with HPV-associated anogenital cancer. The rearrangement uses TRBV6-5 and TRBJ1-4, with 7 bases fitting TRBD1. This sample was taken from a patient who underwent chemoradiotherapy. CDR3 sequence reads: CASSYSTGIREKLFF. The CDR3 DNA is TGTGCCAGCAGTTACTCGACAGGGATCCGTGAAAAACTGTTTTTT.